The present entry profiles one T cell receptor beta chain with its context. Its antigen is not known. V lost 0 bases and J lost 5, with 11 bases in between. The CDR3 length is 14 residues. Germline CDR1 reads SGHKS; CDR2 reads YYEKEE (reference sequence). Regions amplified from RNA transcripts were the TCR beta CDR3 regions. HTBI primers drove first-round RT-PCR of the TCR CDR3. TCRdb processed the multiplex PCR reads anew with MiXCR; each CDR3 protein has one entry. The data hold a few hundred thousand distinct CDR3 sequences, with approximately 25% observed a single time. The source of the sample is a study of T cells in Graves' hyperthyroidism and ophthalmopathy. In the study overall: Upon initial diagnosis and before any treatment, peripheral blood was collected. General study results and limits: Before onset, by a median of around six months, the model predicted ophthalmopathy. Peripheral blood also featured most of the thyroid clonotypes expanded above 0.001.

The V and J genes are TRBV5-5 and TRBJ2-5; D remains unclear. The sequenced sample consisted of blood. This clonotype originated in a man aged 45-60 years with Graves' hyperthyroidism. The chain's CDR3 is CASSLGAGRETQYF. The CDR3 DNA reads as TGTGCCAGCAGCTTGGGTGCTGGCCGGGAGACCCAGTACTTC.